These 17 T cell receptor beta chains were sequenced from one sample in a study of blood T cell repertoires in COVID-19. Measured with immunoSEQ multiplex PCR; TCRdb has only the in-frame clones, and not every one. The sample holds about 50,000 clones, 60% to 80% seen once. The sequenced sample consisted of PBMCs or T cells enriched from blood (not recorded which). Receptors were obtained from a woman aged 45-60 years with acute COVID-19.

V usage is TRBV4-2 and J usage is TRBJ1-6; no definite D call. V was cut by 0 bases and J by 7 bases, with 10 bases left in between. Germline V gives CDR1 LGHNA, CDR2 YNFKEQ. This CDR3 has 15 residues. In DNA, the CDR3 is TGTGCCAGCAGCCAAGATCGGACGGGGAATTCACCCCTCCACTTT. Translation gives CASSQDRTGNSPLHF.

This clone was recorded once. The J gene is TRBJ2-2, the V gene TRBV4-1; 7 bases are a match to TRBD2. The length of the CDR3 is 16 residues. J was trimmed by 0 bases and V by 6 bases; bases with no gene match: 7. Looked up from germline, CDR1 is MGHRA and CDR2 is YSYEKL. CDR3 region: CASRLGAGSNTGELFF. In nucleotides, the CDR3 is TGCGCCAGCAGATTGGGAGCGGGGTCGAACACCGGGGAGCTGTTTTTT.

A note on this clone: Other nucleotide sequences in the sample specify the same CDR3. V is TRBV5-4 and J is TRBJ1-2, with TRBD1 matching over 8 bases. Germline CDR1 is SGHNT and CDR2 is YYREEE (reference sequence). The CDR3 has 14 amino acids. V was clipped by 0 bases and J by 4 bases; unmatched bases: 2. Here the CDR3 DNA reads TGTGCCAGCAGCTTGGCCGGGACAGGCTATGGCTACACCTTC. Encoded protein: CASSLAGTGYGYTF.

Here the CDR3 DNA reads TGTGCCAGCAGCTCCCTTCGGGGGGCCAACGTCCTGACTTTC. It codes for CASSSLRGANVLTF. This sequence joins TRBV11-3 and TRBJ2-6, with D unclear. The CDR3 runs to 14 residues. Looked up from germline, CDR1 is SGHNT and CDR2 is YENEEA. Trimming pared 4 bases from V and 4 bases from J, leaving 8 bases between.

V and J are TRBV18 and TRBJ1-6, with D maybe TRBD1 (5 bases). Trimming removed 1 base from V and 7 bases from J, with 14 bases in between. This CDR3 spans 16 amino acids. CDR1 and CDR2 from the germline V gene are KGHSH and LQKENI. The DNA of the CDR3 is TGTGCCAGCTCACCACGGACACCACAAACAAATTCACCCCTCCACTTT. This sequence encodes CASSPRTPQTNSPLHF.

The J gene is TRBJ1-6, the V gene TRBV10-2; weak D call: TRBD1 (6 bases). Germline assignment: CDR1 WSHSY and CDR2 SAAADI. The CDR3 covers 13 residues. The V gene lost 2 bases and the J gene lost 10 bases, with 9 bases spanning the gap. As DNA, the CDR3 is TGCGCCAGCAGTGAGGGCAGGGGCTCACCCCTCCACTTT. It yields the protein CASSEGRGSPLHF.

The rearrangement joins TRBV6-6 to TRBJ2-2; a possible D gene is TRBD1 (6 bases). Germline V gene data show CDR1 as MNHNY and CDR2 as SVGAGI (reference sequence). V was pared by 7 bases and J by 6 bases, with 21 bases between. This CDR3 contains 16 residues. DNA of the CDR3: TGTGCCAGCACCCTGACAGGTTTTAAGGTTGCCGGGGAGCTGTTTTTT. Protein product: CASTLTGFKVAGELFF.

The rearrangement links TRBV6-6 to TRBJ2-5; TRBD2 matches at 12 bases. Germline V gene data show CDR1 as MNHNY and CDR2 as SVGAGI (reference sequence). V lost 5 bases to trimming and J lost 4 bases; unmatched junction nucleotides: 5. The CDR3 sequence is 15 residues long. CDR3: CASSDGLAGRETQYF. CDR3 nucleotide sequence: TGTGCCAGCAGTGACGGACTAGCGGGGAGAGAGACCCAGTACTTC.

J is TRBJ2-7 and V is TRBV12-3 or TRBV12-4, with a tentative D call TRBD2 (5 bases). Trimming shortened V by 8 bases and J by 2 bases, and 13 bases separated the two germline ends. The CDR3 is 13 amino acids. Here the CDR3 DNA reads TGTGCCAGCCAGGACTCCAACGCCTACGAGCAGTACTTC. Protein product: CASQDSNAYEQYF.

The V and J genes are TRBV6-5 and TRBJ2-1; 11 positions match TRBD2. Germline loops: CDR1 MNHEY, CDR2 SVGAGI. V lost 2 bases to trimming and J lost 7 bases; unmatched junction nucleotides: 4. CDR3 length: 15 amino acids. The chain's CDR3 is CASSYVAGGLNEQFF. The CDR3 nucleotides read TGTGCCAGCAGTTACGTAGCGGGGGGGCTGAATGAGCAGTTCTTC.

The chain uses TRBV28 and TRBJ1-5; maybe TRBD1 (5 bases). V lost 7 bases, J lost 3 bases, and 10 bases lay in between. The CDR3 is made up of 13 amino acids. The germline gives CDR1 MDHEN, CDR2 SYDVKM. Here the CDR3 reads CASKSGNNQPQHF. As DNA, the CDR3 is TGTGCCAGCAAGTCAGGGAACAATCAGCCCCAGCATTTT.

The J gene is TRBJ1-2, the V gene TRBV30; 8 nucleotides line up with TRBD1. The CDR3 has 13 residues. Trimming at V came to 5 bases and at J to 5 bases, leaving 7 bases not matched to a gene. CDR1 and CDR2 (germline): GTSNPN, SVGIG (reference sequence). The CDR3 DNA sequence: TGTGCCTGGTCGGGGACAGGAGTATATGGCTACACCTTC. Residues: CAWSGTGVYGYTF.

The J gene is TRBJ1-5, the V gene TRBV24-1, with TRBD1 matching over 10 bases. Trimming at V came to 3 bases and at J to 7 bases, leaving 2 bases not matched to a gene. Germline CDR1 KGHDR, CDR2 SFDVKD. The CDR3 sequence is 14 residues long. The CDR3 loop reads CATSDDRGLQPQHF. The CDR3 DNA reads as TGTGCCACCAGTGATGACAGGGGGCTACAGCCCCAGCATTTT.

On this clone itself: In the same sample, other DNA sequences code for this CDR3. This chain uses TRBV12-3 or TRBV12-4 with TRBJ1-6; 7 bases fit TRBD1. Unmatched junction bases numbered 2, after V lost 5 bases and J lost 7 bases. The CDR3 length is 13 residues. In DNA form, the CDR3 reads TGTGCCAGCAGTCGGGACAGAAATTCACCCCTCCACTTT. Protein sequence: CASSRDRNSPLHF.

V gene TRBV28 combines with J gene TRBJ2-4; perhaps TRBD1 as D (6 bases). The germline gives CDR1 MDHEN, CDR2 SYDVKM. The CDR3 has 13 residues. V dropped 8 bases and J dropped 5 bases, with 13 bases sitting between them. The CDR3 nucleotides read TGTGCCAGCCGACAGGCCAGCCAAAACATTCAGTACTTC. Its protein is CASRQASQNIQYF.

This chain connects TRBV5-6 to TRBJ2-2; D may be TRBD1 (5 bases). V lost 4 bases and J 5 bases, leaving 15 bases between the germline ends. This CDR3 comprises 15 residues. Germline assignment: CDR1 SGHDT and CDR2 YYEEEE. For the CDR3, the DNA is TGTGCCAGCAGCACGATGACAGCTCAAACCGGGGAGCTGTTTTTT. Its protein product is CASSTMTAQTGELFF.

V and J are TRBV7-9 and TRBJ2-5; the match to TRBD1 covers 9 bases. The germline gives CDR1 SEHNR, CDR2 FQNEAQ (reference sequence). The junction had 6 bases not matched to a gene; V was cut back by 5 bases and J by 5 bases. The CDR3 covers 14 residues. DNA for the CDR3: TGTGCCAGCAGCCCCGGACAGGGGAAGGAGACCCAGTACTTC. Its translation is CASSPGQGKETQYF.